The 20 T cell receptor beta chains listed next were all sequenced from one sample in a study of control samples from healthy donors and cancer patients. Produced via immunoSEQ multiplex PCR; TCRdb's table is partial and in-frame only. This sample has 150,000 to 180,000 clones, with 93% found just once. The sequenced sample consisted of blood. All receptors derive from a man over 45 in good health.

CDR3 amino acids: CASSFGGRGVQPQHF. For the CDR3, the DNA is TGTGCCAGCAGTTTTGGGGGGCGGGGAGTTCAGCCCCAGCATTTT. The chain couples TRBV27 to TRBJ1-5, with a weak D call TRBD1 (6 bases). Germline loops: CDR1 MNHEY, CDR2 SMNVEV (reference sequence). V was pared by 3 bases and J by 6 bases, with 15 bases between. This CDR3 spans 15 amino acids.

Only a few counts were recorded for this clone. V usage is TRBV9 and J usage is TRBJ2-1; 7 positions agree with TRBD2. V lost 3 bases to trimming and J lost 5 bases; unmatched junction nucleotides: 5. Germline CDR1 and CDR2: SGDLS and YYNGEE. The CDR3 spans 14 residues. The CDR3 is CASSGGLLDNEQFF. The CDR3, as DNA: TGTGCCAGCAGCGGGGGACTACTCGACAATGAGCAGTTCTTC.

The chain couples TRBV5-1 to TRBJ2-7; TRBD1 aligns across 9 bases. The germline gives CDR1 SGHRS, CDR2 YFSETQ. The length of the CDR3 is 17 residues. Germline trimming cut 0 bases from V and 0 bases from J; bases unmatched to any gene: 7. CDR3 amino acids: CASSLGWVGQGSYEQYF. CDR3 in DNA: TGCGCCAGCAGCTTGGGCTGGGTGGGACAGGGCTCCTACGAGCAGTACTTC. Full variable domain (rest looked up from reference TRBV5-1 and TRBJ2-7): KAGVTQTPRYLIKTRGQQVTLSCSPISGHRSVSWYQQTPGQGLQFLFEYFSETQRNKGNFPGRFSGRQFSNSRSEMNVSTLELGDSALYLCASSLGWVGQGSYEQYFGPGTRLTVT.

The V gene is TRBV19, the J gene TRBJ2-5; possible D gene TRBD1, 6 bases. The V and J ends lost 1 base and 5 bases respectively, with 17 bases between them. CDR1 is LNHDA and CDR2 is SQIVND in the germline V gene (reference sequence). The CDR3 loop spans 16 amino acids. CDR3 DNA sequence: TGTGCCAGTAGTATAGGGTCCGACAGGTCGAGGGAGACCCAGTACTTC. It translates to CASSIGSDRSRETQYF. The full variable domain, in which reference TRBV19 and TRBJ2-5 provide the parts outside the CDR3, is DGGITQSPKYLFRKEGQNVTLSCEQNLNHDAMYWYRQDPGQGLRLIYYSQIVNDFQKGDIAEGYSVSREKKESFPLTVTSAQKNPTAFYLCASSIGSDRSRETQYFGPGTRLLVL.

The rearrangement links TRBV10-3 to TRBJ1-4; D gene unclear. Between the trimmed V and J ends, which lost 4 bases and 8 bases, there was a span of 14 bases. This CDR3 is 14 amino acids long. CDR1 and CDR2 from the germline V gene are ENHRY and SYGVKD. The CDR3 region is CAISARAVREKLFF. DNA of the CDR3: TGTGCCATCAGTGCTAGGGCTGTGCGGGAAAAACTGTTTTTT.

The rearrangement uses TRBV28 and TRBJ1-2; D might be TRBD1 (6 bases). Germline V gives CDR1 MDHEN, CDR2 SYDVKM. CDR3 length: 15 residues. Trimming pared 3 bases from V and 5 bases from J, leaving 16 bases between. Here the CDR3 reads CASSFYRAVSYGYTF. CDR3 in DNA: TGTGCCAGCAGTTTTTACAGGGCCGTCTCTTATGGCTACACCTTC.

V is TRBV5-1 and J is TRBJ2-3; a weak D match, TRBD1 (6 bases). Germline values: CDR1 SGHRS, CDR2 YFSETQ. Trimming cost V 4 bases and J 10 bases, with 13 bases left between them. The CDR3 length is 12 residues. In nucleotides, the CDR3 is TGCGCCAGCAGCCCCGGACAGCGCCCGCAGTATTTT. The encoded protein is CASSPGQRPQYF.

The CDR3 is CASSQDDRATEAFF. In DNA, the CDR3 is TGCGCCAGCAGCCAAGATGACAGGGCAACTGAAGCTTTCTTT. The rearrangement joins TRBV4-1 to TRBJ1-1; 7 positions match TRBD1. The CDR3 contains 14 residues. Per the germline V gene, CDR1 is MGHRA and CDR2 is YSYEKL. Trimming took 0 bases from V and 5 from J; bases not matched to a gene: 3.

The rearrangement links TRBV2 to TRBJ1-4; no clear D gene. V was shortened by 3 bases and J by 14 bases, with 13 bases between the two germline ends. The CDR3 has 12 amino acids. Germline V gene lookup returns CDR1 SNHLY and CDR2 FYNNEI. The CDR3 protein is CASSEWGIGLFF. The CDR3 DNA follows: TGTGCCAGCAGTGAGTGGGGAATTGGGCTGTTTTTT.

This chain links TRBV25-1 with TRBJ1-1; D remains unclear. In germline, CDR1 is MGHDK, CDR2 SYGVNS. The CDR3 consists of 15 residues. The V gene lost 4 bases and the J gene lost 1 base, with 13 bases spanning the gap. CDR3 region: CASSGRSPQNTEAFF. The CDR3 bases are TGTGCCAGCAGTGGTCGGTCCCCCCAGAACACTGAAGCTTTCTTT.

The chain joins TRBV4-1 to TRBJ2-3; 9 bases align to TRBD1. CDR3 size: 17 residues. V was pared by 3 bases and J by 8 bases, with 15 bases of the junction left unmatched. Germline V gene data show CDR1 as MGHRA and CDR2 as YSYEKL. The CDR3: CASSQIQGALSVGTQYF. The CDR3 nucleotides read TGCGCCAGCAGCCAGATACAGGGGGCACTATCCGTCGGTACGCAGTATTTT.

The chain couples TRBV6-5 to TRBJ2-1; tentative D call: TRBD2 (5 bases). V was shortened by 8 bases and J by 2 bases, with 13 bases between the two germline ends. CDR1 and CDR2 (germline): MNHEY, SVGAGI. This CDR3 spans 14 amino acids. This CDR3 reads CASHSVGTYNEQFF. The CDR3 coding sequence is TGTGCCAGCCATAGCGTCGGCACCTACAATGAGCAGTTCTTC.

V usage is TRBV11-3 and J usage is TRBJ2-3; the D is unclear. CDR1 is SGHNT and CDR2 is YENEEA in the germline V gene. CDR3 length: 13 residues. With 6 bases removed from V and 6 bases from J, the gap between germline ends came to 13 bases. For the CDR3, the DNA is TGTGCCAGCAGTAAGGGTGGTTTGGATACGCAGTATTTT. Encoded protein: CASSKGGLDTQYF.

This chain links TRBV29-1 with TRBJ2-3; 7 nucleotides align to TRBD2. The CDR3 is 15 residues long. V shed 2 bases and J 4 bases; nucleotides not matched to a gene: 9. Looked up from germline, CDR1 is SQVTM and CDR2 is ANQGSEA. This CDR3 is CSVERASGEADTQYF. In DNA, the CDR3 is TGCAGCGTTGAACGTGCTAGCGGAGAGGCAGATACGCAGTATTTT.

This clone was picked up one time. J is TRBJ2-3 and V is TRBV7-9, with 9 bases that match TRBD1. This CDR3 has 17 residues. Germline trimming cut 5 bases from V and 0 bases from J; bases unmatched to any gene: 9. Germline V CDR1 and CDR2: SEHNR, FQNEAQ (reference sequence). CDR3 in amino acids: CASSRHRGRASTDTQYF. In nucleotides, the CDR3 is TGTGCCAGCAGCCGACACAGGGGGCGAGCCAGCACAGATACGCAGTATTTT.

The rearrangement uses TRBV5-1 and TRBJ1-3; the D is unclear. The CDR3 is 12 amino acids. Germline loops: CDR1 SGHRS, CDR2 YFSETQ. V gave up 10 bases and J gave up 4 bases, with 12 bases separating them. CDR3: CASLGPGNTIYF. CDR3 nucleotides: TGCGCCTCCCTCGGACCGGGAAACACCATATATTTT.

This clone was detected only once. The rearrangement links TRBV15 to TRBJ1-2; the D gene is possibly TRBD1 (5 bases). V lost 4 bases to trimming and J lost 8 bases, with 14 bases between them. Germline-derived CDR1 and CDR2 are LNHNV and YYDKDF (reference sequence). The CDR3 loop spans 13 amino acids. DNA of the CDR3: TGTGCCACCAGCACCCCGGGACTGGGGGGCTACACCTTC. Translated, it gives CATSTPGLGGYTF.

The V gene is TRBV11-2, the J gene TRBJ1-4; 7 bases line up with TRBD1. This CDR3 contains 15 residues. The germline V gene encodes CDR1 SGHAT and CDR2 FQNNGV. The J segment lost 4 bases and the V segment lost 4 bases, leaving 6 bases of the junction unmatched. In nucleotides, the CDR3 is TGTGCCAGCAGCTCCCCCGGGACAGATAATGAAAAACTGTTTTTT. Amino acid sequence: CASSSPGTDNEKLFF.

This clone appeared once. The chain recombines TRBV5-7 with TRBJ2-7, with a weak D call TRBD2 (6 bases). TRBV5-7 is given ORF status, its function remaining uncertain. The CDR3 is 14 amino acids. Deletions cut 3 bases from V and 2 bases from J, with 12 bases between. The CDR3 reads CASSSPGLTYEQYF. The CDR3 DNA reads as TGTGCCAGCAGCTCCCCGGGACTCACCTACGAGCAGTACTTC.

The chain links TRBV21-1 to TRBJ2-7; TRBD1 is taken as the D call from the table, unchecked against the DNA. TRBV21-1 is recorded as a pseudogene. The CDR3 sequence is 15 residues long. CDR3 residues: CASSKSQGQGYEQYF. The CDR3 DNA reads TGTGCCAGCAGCAAATCCCAGGGGCAGGGTTACGAGCAGTACTTC.